These 28 T cell receptor beta chains share one sample of origin, sequenced in a study of post-analysis software for immune sequencing data. Points from the study as a whole: Controls had lower frequencies than patients of roughly five TRBV segments, which included TRBV5-6, TRBV5-1 and TRBV20-1.

TCR beta libraries were prepared from cDNA with unique molecular identifiers. From the PCR reads, TCRdb called clonotypes with MiXCR, one entry per CDR3 protein. The sample includes fewer than 600,000 distinct CDR3 sequences, roughly 46% of them seen just once. The antigens for these receptors are not known. The sequencing sample was made of blood. These receptors were obtained from a girl under 18 with multiple sclerosis.

V is TRBV6-2 or TRBV6-3 and J is TRBJ2-5, with D possibly matching TRBD1 (6 bases). The assigned J gene may be wrong: the sequence end matches TRBJ2-7 better. Germline V CDR1 and CDR2: MNHEY, SVGEGT. This CDR3 is built from 12 residues. CDR3 DNA sequence: TGTGCCAGCGCGCATGGGACATACGAGCAGTACTTC. Translating gives CASAHGTYEQYF.

The CDR3 loop is CASSYVGTGGTDTQYF. DNA of the CDR3: TGTGCCAGCAGTTACGTCGGGACAGGGGGCACAGATACGCAGTATTTT. The chain couples TRBV7-9 to TRBJ2-3; 10 bases match TRBD1. Looked up from germline, CDR1 is SEHNR and CDR2 is FQNEAQ (reference sequence). The V and J ends lost 6 bases and 1 base, in that order; junction bases with no gene match: 7. This CDR3 has 16 amino acids.

The V call is TRBV7-9, the J call TRBJ1-1, with 7 bases identical to TRBD1. With 5 bases clipped from V and 0 bases from J, the junction kept 3 bases outside the gene matches. CDR1 and CDR2 from the germline V gene are SEHNR and FQNEAQ (reference sequence). This CDR3 spans 14 amino acids. DNA of the CDR3: TGTGCCAGCAGCCGACAGGGATTGAACACTGAAGCTTTCTTT. It specifies CASSRQGLNTEAFF.

The sample holds a few counts of this clonotype. The chain links TRBV7-9 to TRBJ2-7, with 7 positions matching TRBD2. This CDR3 has 15 amino acids. Germline CDR1 is SEHNR and CDR2 is FQNEAQ (reference sequence). J lost 2 bases, V lost 5 bases, and 9 bases had no gene match. As DNA, the CDR3 is TGTGCCAGCAGCCCGATCTCACTAGCGACCTACGAGCAGTACTTC. Encoded protein: CASSPISLATYEQYF. Using reference TRBV7-9 and TRBJ2-7 for the parts outside the CDR3, the full variable domain is DTGVSQNPRHKITKRGQNVTFRCDPISEHNRLYWYRQTLGQGPEFLTYFQNEAQLEKSRLLSDRFSAERPKGSFSTLEIQRTEQGDSAMYLCASSPISLATYEQYFGPGTRLTVT.

In its sample, this clonotype was seen a few times. The chain joins TRBV4-1 to TRBJ2-1; 9 bases match TRBD2. Trimming at V came to 4 bases and at J to 6 bases, leaving 10 bases not matched to a gene. This CDR3 contains 16 residues. Germline CDR1 and CDR2: MGHRA and YSYEKL. The CDR3 DNA reads TGCGCCAGCAGCCCAAATGGGCGGGAGGGCCGCAATGAGCAGTTCTTC. Amino acid sequence: CASSPNGREGRNEQFF.

The chain has TRBV12-3 or TRBV12-4 and TRBJ2-7; D possibly matches TRBD1 or TRBD2 (6 bases each). This CDR3 has 15 amino acids. V shed 4 bases and J shed 0 bases, with 13 bases lying between them. The CDR3 coding sequence is TGTGCCAGCAGTTATGGCGGGACAAGCTCCTACGAGCAGTACTTC. Its translation: CASSYGGTSSYEQYF.

The V gene is TRBV4-2, the J gene TRBJ2-7; D not resolved. V lost 2 bases, J lost 12 bases, and 20 bases lay in between. Germline loops: CDR1 LGHNA, CDR2 YNFKEQ. CDR3 length equals 14 residues. Here the CDR3 DNA reads TGTGCCAGCAGCCAACTTGAACTACCCCAAAGGGCGTACTTC. This codes for CASSQLELPQRAYF.

This clonotype turned up a few times. The J gene is TRBJ2-7, the V gene TRBV4-2; unclear D gene. This CDR3 region has 14 residues. Germline CDR1 LGHNA, CDR2 YNFKEQ. V was clipped by 4 bases and J by 6 bases, with 16 bases between them. CDR3 nucleotides: TGTGCCAGCAGCCGCCTAGGAGCAAACTCCGAGCAGTACTTC. Translation: CASSRLGANSEQYF.

The rearrangement joins TRBV29-1 to TRBJ1-2; D is ambiguous. V lost 2 bases and J 5 bases, leaving 9 bases between the germline ends. The CDR3 is made up of 12 amino acids. CDR1 is SQVTM and CDR2 is ANQGSEA in the germline V gene. The CDR3, as DNA: TGCAGCGTTGAACAGAGAGATTATGGCTACACCTTC. The encoded protein is CSVEQRDYGYTF.

The chain recombines TRBV5-1 with TRBJ2-1; TRBD2 agrees at 14 bases. The germline CDR1 and CDR2 sequences are SGHRS and YFSETQ. V shed 4 bases, J shed 8 bases, and the junction held 5 bases outside the gene matches. There are 15 residues in the CDR3. CDR3 loop: CASSLGLAGDHEQFF. Written as DNA, the CDR3 is TGCGCCAGCAGCCTGGGACTAGCGGGAGACCATGAGCAGTTCTTC.

Comment on this clonotype: Its ends do not fully match the called genes, so a read error is possible. V and J are TRBV12-3 or TRBV12-4 and TRBJ2-2; tentatively, D is TRBD1 (5 bases). The CDR3 is made up of 14 amino acids. CDR3 sequence (DNA): TGCGCCAGCAGTCGTACTGGGGCCACCGGGGAGCTGTTTTTT. Protein sequence: CASSRTGATGELFF.

The chain combines TRBV9 with TRBJ2-7, with 9 bases lining up with TRBD1. CDR1 and CDR2 from the germline V gene are SGDLS and YYNGEE. This CDR3 region has 15 residues. Trimming at V came to 4 bases and at J to 6 bases, leaving 11 bases not matched to a gene. The CDR3 spells CASSPRQGVNGEQYF. The CDR3 nucleotides are TGTGCCAGCAGCCCCCGACAGGGGGTTAACGGCGAGCAGTACTTC.

The chain couples TRBV6-2 or TRBV6-3 to TRBJ1-1; D is undetermined. CDR3 length equals 12 residues. CDR1 and CDR2 (germline): MNHEY, SVGEGT. Trimming stripped 5 bases from V and 1 base from J, with 5 bases between. CDR3 sequence (DNA): TGTGCCAGCAGTGAGCCGAACACTGAAGCTTTCTTT. The encoded protein is CASSEPNTEAFF.

The chain uses TRBV27 and TRBJ1-2; no firm D call. V dropped 1 base and J dropped 1 base, with 4 bases sitting between them. The CDR3 has 13 amino acids. CDR1 and CDR2 (germline): MNHEY, SMNVEV (reference sequence). The CDR3 DNA is TGTGCCAGCAGTTTATATCTTAACTATGGCTACACCTTC. It yields the protein CASSLYLNYGYTF.

CDR3 DNA: TGCGCCAGCAGCCCCGGACAGGGGATGGGGGTAAAGACCCAGTACTTC. Encoded protein: CASSPGQGMGVKTQYF. The V gene is TRBV5-1, the J gene TRBJ2-5; 9 bases line up with TRBD1. J gave up 6 bases and V 4 bases, and 13 bases lay outside the gene matches. Germline lookup yields CDR1 SGHRS and CDR2 YFSETQ. There are 16 residues in the CDR3.

CDR3 residues: CASSLRTSGMDEQFF. As DNA, the CDR3 is TGCGCCAGCAGCCTGAGAACTAGCGGGATGGATGAGCAGTTCTTC. The V gene is TRBV5-1, the J gene TRBJ2-1; 10 nucleotides agree with TRBD2. The CDR3 consists of 15 residues. The V segment lost 4 bases and the J segment 8 bases; nucleotides outside the gene matches: 9. The germline CDR1 and CDR2 sequences are SGHRS and YFSETQ.

The V and J genes are TRBV7-2 and TRBJ2-7; the match to TRBD1 covers 11 bases. This CDR3 is built from 16 residues. Losses at the gene ends were 2 bases for V and 3 bases for J; bases not matched to a gene: 6. Germline values: CDR1 SGHTA, CDR2 FQGNSA. This CDR3 is CASSLQGTGGFYEQYF. CDR3 DNA sequence: TGTGCCAGCAGCTTACAGGGGACAGGGGGTTTCTACGAGCAGTACTTC.

This clonotype occurred a few times. CDR3 sequence: CASRPAGTYEQYF. CDR3 DNA: TGTGCCAGCAGGCCCGCCGGGACCTACGAGCAGTACTTC. The genes are TRBV11-2 and TRBJ2-7, with a tentative D call TRBD2 (5 bases). Per germline, CDR1 SGHAT and CDR2 FQNNGV. Trimming pared 6 bases from V and 2 bases from J, leaving 11 bases between. The CDR3 is 13 amino acids.

In its sample, this clonotype was seen once. V is TRBV3-1 and J is TRBJ2-5; 10 bases are a match to TRBD2. The J call is in doubt because the DNA end fits TRBJ2-7 better. The CDR3 runs to 13 residues. The germline gives CDR1 LGHDT, CDR2 YNNKEL (reference sequence). The CDR3 reads CASTSGRGYEQYF. The CDR3 DNA reads as TGTGCCAGCACTAGCGGGAGAGGGTACGAGCAGTACTTC.

This chain connects TRBV7-2 to TRBJ2-1, with TRBD2 matching over 16 bases. The CDR3 spans 18 residues. Germline loops: CDR1 SGHTA, CDR2 FQGNSA. J lost 8 bases, V lost 1 base, and 8 bases had no gene match. CDR3 nucleotides: TGTGCCAGCAGCTTAGTGGCGGGACTAGCGGGAGGGACATATGAGCAGTTCTTC. As protein: CASSLVAGLAGGTYEQFF.

The chain recombines TRBV7-9 with TRBJ1-5; possibly TRBD1 for D (5 bases). CDR3 length: 16 residues. The V and J ends lost 3 bases and 0 bases respectively, with 12 bases between them. Germline CDR1 and CDR2: SEHNR and FQNEAQ (reference sequence). The CDR3 DNA reads as TGTGCCAGCAGCTTCCGGGGGAGCTATAGCAATCAGCCCCAGCATTTT. Amino acid sequence: CASSFRGSYSNQPQHF.

V usage is TRBV6-4 and J usage is TRBJ1-2; a possible D gene is TRBD1 (6 bases). V was cut by 4 bases and J by 8 bases, with 17 bases left in between. Germline V gene data show CDR1 as MRHNA and CDR2 as SNTAGT. The CDR3 totals 14 residues. For the CDR3, the DNA is TGTGCCAGCAGTGTCACTCCTACAGGGTACGGCTACACCTTC. Protein sequence: CASSVTPTGYGYTF.

The gene calls are TRBV9 and TRBJ2-1; a weak D match, TRBD2 (5 bases). This CDR3 contains 14 residues. Germline loops: CDR1 SGDLS, CDR2 YYNGEE. Between the trimmed V and J ends, which lost 3 bases and 7 bases, there was a span of 14 bases. The CDR3 sequence: CASSGPERFNEQFF. The CDR3 region has the DNA TGTGCCAGCAGCGGCCCGGAGCGGTTTAATGAGCAGTTCTTC. The complete variable domain, with remaining parts taken from reference TRBV9 and TRBJ2-1, reads DSGVTQTPKHLITATGQRVTLRCSPRSGDLSVYWYQQSLDQGLQFLIQYYNGEERAKGNILERFSAQQFPDLHSELNLSSLELGDSALYFCASSGPERFNEQFFGPGTRLTVL.

The J gene is TRBJ2-7, the V gene TRBV4-2; the D gene is possibly TRBD2 (6 bases). The V gene's germline CDR1 is LGHNA and CDR2 YNFKEQ. The CDR3 spans 15 residues. V lost 3 bases and J 1 base, leaving 13 bases between the germline ends. The CDR3 protein is CASSQTRGSSYEQYF. DNA of the CDR3: TGTGCCAGCAGCCAGACTAGGGGATCATCCTACGAGCAGTACTTC.

CDR3 nucleotides: TGTGCCAGCAGTAAACTTGGGCTGAAACAAGAGACCCAGTACTTC. It is translated as CASSKLGLKQETQYF. V usage is TRBV6-5 and J usage is TRBJ2-5, with D uncertain. The CDR3 contains 15 residues. Trimming stripped 5 bases from V and 2 bases from J, with 15 bases between. Germline loops: CDR1 MNHEY, CDR2 SVGAGI.

The rearrangement uses TRBV12-3 or TRBV12-4 and TRBJ2-5; 8 bases are shared with TRBD2. V dropped 3 bases and J dropped 1; count of bases not matched to a gene: 4. This CDR3 contains 15 residues. This CDR3 reads CASSFISGGQETQYF. CDR3 nucleotide sequence: TGTGCCAGCAGTTTCATAAGCGGGGGCCAAGAGACCCAGTACTTC.

The table lists this clonotype with a few counts. This chain links TRBV27 with TRBJ2-7; TRBD1 matches 8 bases. V trimming: 5 bases; J trimming: 2 bases; junction bases outside the gene matches: 8. Per germline, CDR1 MNHEY and CDR2 SMNVEV (reference sequence). The length of the CDR3 is 15 residues. CDR3 amino acids: CASSEGQGRTYEQYF. CDR3 nucleotides: TGTGCCAGCAGTGAAGGACAGGGTCGGACCTACGAGCAGTACTTC.

This chain uses TRBV10-3 with TRBJ2-1; tentatively, D is TRBD1 or TRBD2 (5 bases each). CDR1 is ENHRY and CDR2 is SYGVKD in the germline V gene. This CDR3 spans 14 amino acids. V was pared by 6 bases and J by 0 bases, with 9 bases between. CDR3 DNA: TGTGCCATCAGGGGACGGACCTCCTACAATGAGCAGTTCTTC. Translating it yields CAIRGRTSYNEQFF.